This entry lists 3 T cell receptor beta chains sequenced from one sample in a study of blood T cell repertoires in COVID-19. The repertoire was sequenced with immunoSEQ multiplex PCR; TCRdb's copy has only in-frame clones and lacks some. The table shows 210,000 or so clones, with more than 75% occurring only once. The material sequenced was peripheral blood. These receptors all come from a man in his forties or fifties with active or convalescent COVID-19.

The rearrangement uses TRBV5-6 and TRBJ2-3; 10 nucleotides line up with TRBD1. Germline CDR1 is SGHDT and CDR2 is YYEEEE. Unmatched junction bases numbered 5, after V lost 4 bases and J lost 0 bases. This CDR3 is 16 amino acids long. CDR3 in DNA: TGTGCCAGCAGCGGGACAGGGGAGATTAGCACAGATACGCAGTATTTT. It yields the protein CASSGTGEISTDTQYF.

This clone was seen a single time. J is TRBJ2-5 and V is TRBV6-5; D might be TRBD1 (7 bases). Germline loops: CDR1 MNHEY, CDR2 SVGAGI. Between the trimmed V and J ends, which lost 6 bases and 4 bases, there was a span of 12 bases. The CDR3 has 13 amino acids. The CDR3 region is CASSSQGGETQYF. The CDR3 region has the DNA TGTGCCAGCAGCTCTCAGGGGGGAGAGACCCAGTACTTC.

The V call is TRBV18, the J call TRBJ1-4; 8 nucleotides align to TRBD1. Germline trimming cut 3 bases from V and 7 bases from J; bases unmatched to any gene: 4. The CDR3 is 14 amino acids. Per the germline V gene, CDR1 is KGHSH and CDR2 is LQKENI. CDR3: CASSPDRVSEKLFF. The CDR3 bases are TGTGCCAGCTCACCGGACAGGGTTAGTGAAAAACTGTTTTTT.